Given below is one T cell receptor beta chain in context. Methods used by the authors: By means of reference gene primer amplification, nucleated cell counts were estimated. Generated by immunoSEQ multiplex PCR, the TCRdb table keeps only in-frame clones and is missing some. V and J calls and clone size come straight from that table; D and trimming were deduced from the DNA. The sample comprises fewer than 60,000 clones, 87% of which are singletons, and less than 4% rests with the top ten. This sample stems from a study of blood T cell repertoires in COVID-19. Study summary: Whether acute or convalescent, the COVID-19 samples came from the United States, Italy and Spain. Sources were T cells, B-cell-depleted T cells, or PBMCs; the material itself was cDNA or gDNA.

Sequences were obtained from peripheral blood. The sequence came from a man aged 50 to 59 with acute or convalescent COVID-19.

In DNA form, the CDR3 reads TGTGCCACCTCCCCGAGAATCGAAGAGACCCAGTACTTC. Its protein is CATSPRIEETQYF. The rearrangement links TRBV2 to TRBJ2-5, with unresolved D. CDR1 is SNHLY and CDR2 is FYNNEI in the germline V gene. Trimming pared 10 bases from V and 3 bases from J, leaving 15 bases between. The CDR3 is 13 residues long.